Below, 29 T cell receptor beta chains from the same sample are listed, as sequenced in a study of vaccination effects on CD4 cells after COVID-19 (dated by TCRdb to between 2021 and 2024). These receptors have no identified antigens. After about 9 days of culture, CD4+ T cells were isolated with the EasySep CD4+ T cell isolation kit. The library was made by the immunoSEQ multiplex PCR assay. The table was pulled from immuneACCESS by TCRdb, which kept in-frame rearrangements only. Such tables lose some clones; where checked, under half of the loss comes from unresolved V genes, and the rest has no known cause. Here the sample has 50,000 to 60,000 clones; about three quarters occur a single time. The top ten clonotypes cover roughly 3.2% of the sample. This specimen was CD4+ T cells from PBMCs cultured without peptide, taken before COVID-19 vaccination. These receptors were obtained from a human donor who received a COVID-19 vaccine.

The V call is TRBV24-1, the J call TRBJ2-1; TRBD1 aligns across 9 bases. Germline CDR1 and CDR2: KGHDR and SFDVKD. The length of the CDR3 is 13 residues. With 10 bases clipped from V and 7 bases from J, the junction kept 7 bases outside the gene matches. CDR3 bases: TGTGCCACTCCCGGGACAGGGAGTAATGAGCAGTTCTTC. It specifies CATPGTGSNEQFF.

The J gene is TRBJ2-1, the V gene TRBV10-1; TRBD2 matches at 9 bases. V lost 3 bases to trimming and J lost 14 bases; unmatched junction nucleotides: 8. CDR3 size: 13 residues. Germline V gene data show CDR1 as WNHNN and CDR2 as SYGVQD (reference sequence). The DNA of the CDR3 is TGCGCCAGCAGTGAAGTTAGCGGGGGCCCTGAGTTCTTC. Its translation is CASSEVSGGPEFF.

This rearrangement joins TRBV25-1 to TRBJ1-2; D is unclear. Germline V gene data show CDR1 as MGHDK and CDR2 as SYGVNS. The CDR3 has 12 residues. Trimming shortened V by 1 base and J by 4 bases, and 4 bases separated the two germline ends. The CDR3 region is CASSELTYGYTF. As DNA, the CDR3 is TGTGCCAGCAGTGAATTAACCTATGGCTACACCTTC.

The V call is TRBV24-1, the J call TRBJ1-2; 10 bases are shared with TRBD1. V trimming: 4 bases; J trimming: 6 bases; junction bases outside the gene matches: 4. Per the germline V gene, CDR1 is KGHDR and CDR2 is SFDVKD. The CDR3 extends over 14 amino acids. The CDR3 spells CATSDPGQGHGYTF. CDR3 in DNA: TGTGCCACCAGTGACCCGGGACAGGGGCATGGCTACACCTTC.

The J gene is TRBJ1-2, the V gene TRBV19; maybe TRBD1 (6 bases). V lost 9 bases, J lost 4 bases, and 12 bases lay in between. Per the germline V gene, CDR1 is LNHDA and CDR2 is SQIVND (reference sequence). The CDR3 consists of 12 residues. This CDR3 is CASRTASYGYTF. The DNA of the CDR3 is TGTGCCAGCCGGACAGCTAGCTATGGCTACACCTTC.

The rearrangement uses TRBV6-2 or TRBV6-3 and TRBJ1-5; D gene unclear. The CDR3 spans 15 residues. Germline-derived CDR1 and CDR2 are MNHEY and SVGEGT. The germline V and J ends were trimmed by 2 bases and 0 bases, with 8 bases remaining between them. The DNA for the CDR3 is TGTGCCAGCAGTTACGTACGGAATAGCAATCAGCCCCAGCATTTT. This codes for CASSYVRNSNQPQHF.

The rearrangement uses TRBV27 and TRBJ2-1, with D perhaps being TRBD1 or TRBD2 (5 bases each). Per the germline V gene, CDR1 is MNHEY and CDR2 is SMNVEV (reference sequence). The length of the CDR3 is 15 residues. The V end was cut by 1 base, the J end by 0 bases, with 7 bases between. Written as DNA, the CDR3 is TGTGCCAGCAGTTTATGGGGGAGCTCCTACAATGAGCAGTTCTTC. It yields the protein CASSLWGSSYNEQFF.

CDR3 in amino acids: CASSPPRHTDTQYF. The CDR3 region has the DNA TGTGCCAGCTCACCACCCCGTCACACAGATACGCAGTATTTT. The gene calls are TRBV18 and TRBJ2-3; D ambiguous. The germline V and J ends were trimmed by 0 bases and 2 bases, with 6 bases remaining between them. Germline V CDR1 and CDR2: KGHSH, LQKENI. This CDR3 is 14 amino acids long. Full variable domain (rest looked up from reference TRBV18 and TRBJ2-3): NAGVMQNPRHLVRRRGQEARLRCSPMKGHSHVYWYRQLPEEGLKFMVYLQKENIIDESGMPKERFSAEFPKEGPSILRIQQVVRGDSAAYFCASSPPRHTDTQYFGPGTRLTVL.

The chain employs TRBV5-1 and TRBJ2-5, with D possibly being TRBD1 (5 bases). Germline assignment: CDR1 SGHRS and CDR2 YFSETQ. Trimming removed 0 bases from V and 5 bases from J, with 11 bases in between. This CDR3 contains 14 residues. The chain's CDR3 is CASSLVAGRETQYF. The CDR3 region has the DNA TGCGCCAGCAGCTTGGTTGCAGGGCGGGAGACCCAGTACTTC.

The chain recombines TRBV29-1 with TRBJ2-1, with D possibly being TRBD1 (6 bases). The CDR3 length is 14 residues. V was shortened by 4 bases and J by 0 bases, with 10 bases between the two germline ends. The germline gives CDR1 SQVTM, CDR2 ANQGSEA. The CDR3 coding sequence is TGCAGCGTTGGTACAGGGAGCTCCTACAATGAGCAGTTCTTC. Protein: CSVGTGSSYNEQFF.

The CDR3 spells CASSISRNNYGYTF. CDR3 nucleotide sequence: TGTGCCAGTAGTATAAGCCGGAACAACTATGGCTACACCTTC. The V call is TRBV19, the J call TRBJ1-2; D call uncertain. Germline values: CDR1 LNHDA, CDR2 SQIVND (reference sequence). The CDR3 extends over 14 amino acids. Trimming stripped 2 bases from V and 2 bases from J, with 9 bases between. The complete variable domain, with remaining parts taken from reference TRBV19 and TRBJ1-2, reads DGGITQSPKYLFRKEGQNVTLSCEQNLNHDAMYWYRQDPGQGLRLIYYSQIVNDFQKGDIAEGYSVSREKKESFPLTVTSAQKNPTAFYLCASSISRNNYGYTFGSGTRLTVV.

This chain connects TRBV6-1 to TRBJ2-7; 9 bases fit TRBD1. This CDR3 contains 15 residues. Germline CDR1 is MNHNS and CDR2 is SASEGT. Germline trimming cut 3 bases from V and 5 bases from J; bases unmatched to any gene: 8. The CDR3 DNA is TGTGCCAGCAGTGAGATATGGGACAGGGACCACGAGCAGTACGTC. It encodes CASSEIWDRDHEQYV.

CDR3 coding DNA: TGTGCCACCAGTGACTCGACGGCGGCTGGGGCCAACGTCCTGACTTTC. It encodes CATSDSTAAGANVLTF. This chain connects TRBV24-1 to TRBJ2-6, with D hard to call. Trimming removed 4 bases at V and 2 bases at J, with 11 bases between. The V gene's germline CDR1 is KGHDR and CDR2 SFDVKD. This CDR3 spans 16 amino acids.

The genes are TRBV6-1 and TRBJ1-5, with D maybe TRBD1 (6 bases). V lost 2 bases and J lost 4, with 15 bases in between. CDR1 MNHNS and CDR2 SASEGT come from the germline V gene. The CDR3 loop spans 16 amino acids. The CDR3 region has the DNA TGTGCCAGCAGTGAATTGTTGGGGGCAGGGAATCAGCCCCAGCATTTT. Its translation: CASSELLGAGNQPQHF.

There are a few counts of this clone. The chain recombines TRBV2 with TRBJ2-7, with unresolved D. The germline V gene has CDR1 SNHLY and CDR2 FYNNEI. The CDR3 runs to 13 residues. Trimming removed 1 base at V and 4 bases at J, with 8 bases between. CDR3 nucleotides: TGTGCCAGCAGTGAAGGGTCTTGGTACGAGCAGTACGTC. Translating it yields CASSEGSWYEQYV.

The chain carries TRBV15 and TRBJ1-5; tentatively, D is TRBD1 (5 bases). Germline loops: CDR1 LNHNV, CDR2 YYDKDF (reference sequence). The CDR3 length is 16 residues. V was clipped by 0 bases and J by 3 bases, with 12 bases between them. CDR3 region: CATSRDSARVNQPQHF. In DNA, the CDR3 is TGTGCCACCAGCAGAGATTCCGCCAGGGTCAATCAGCCCCAGCATTTT.

The rearrangement links TRBV10-3 to TRBJ1-3; 7 positions match TRBD1. This CDR3 comprises 15 residues. The germline gives CDR1 ENHRY, CDR2 SYGVKD. The V and J ends lost 3 bases and 0 bases, in that order; junction bases with no gene match: 2. The CDR3 protein is CAISDRDSSGNTIYF. The DNA of the CDR3 is TGTGCCATCAGTGATAGGGACAGCTCTGGAAACACCATATATTTT.

This chain connects TRBV10-2 to TRBJ1-5; 9 bases are a match to TRBD1. V dropped 6 bases and J dropped 4; count of bases not matched to a gene: 1. This CDR3 is 13 amino acids long. Germline V gene sequence: CDR1 WSHSY, CDR2 SAAADI. The CDR3 region has the DNA TGCGCCAGCAGCGGACAGGGGAATCAGCCCCAGCATTTT. Residues: CASSGQGNQPQHF.

The rearrangement joins TRBV7-8 to TRBJ2-7, with a tentative D call TRBD2 (5 bases). This CDR3 is built from 14 residues. V lost 1 base, J lost 6 bases, and 13 bases lay in between. Germline V gene sequence: CDR1 SGHVS, CDR2 FQNEAQ. The CDR3 region is CASSLGGPLSEQYV. The CDR3 DNA is TGTGCCAGCAGCTTAGGAGGGCCGTTGAGCGAGCAGTACGTC.

The chain couples TRBV6-2 or TRBV6-3 to TRBJ1-1; D not resolved. CDR1 and CDR2 (germline): MNHEY, SVGEGT. CDR3 length: 13 residues. V lost 5 bases, J lost 1 base, and 8 bases lay in between. The CDR3 sequence is CASSLTGNTEAFF. CDR3 nucleotide sequence: TGTGCCAGCAGTCTGACCGGGAACACTGAAGCTTTCTTT.

This clone was seen only a few times. CDR3 coding DNA: TGTGCCAGCATTATCCCAGGGGGGTCCGAGCAGTACGTC. Translated: CASIIPGGSEQYV. The rearrangement joins TRBV2 to TRBJ2-7, with D maybe TRBD1 (7 bases). V was clipped by 7 bases and J by 6 bases, with 16 bases between them. Germline assignment: CDR1 SNHLY and CDR2 FYNNEI. The CDR3 consists of 13 residues.

This clone was counted only a few times. The chain joins TRBV11-1 to TRBJ1-5, with TRBD1 as a possible D gene (6 bases). V lost 5 bases and J 2 bases, leaving 13 bases between the germline ends. Germline V lookup: CDR1 SGHAT, CDR2 FQDESV (reference sequence). This CDR3 region has 15 residues. The CDR3 loop reads CASSAGDTGNQPQHF. The CDR3 DNA reads TGTGCCAGCAGCGCGGGGGACACAGGCAATCAGCCCCAGCATTTT.

This chain links TRBV5-1 with TRBJ2-2, with TRBD1 matching over 11 bases. This CDR3 region has 17 residues. The germline V gene encodes CDR1 SGHRS and CDR2 YFSETQ. J lost 4 bases, V lost 0 bases, and 5 bases had no gene match. The CDR3 loop is CASSLVPGTGGTGELFF. The CDR3 nucleotides are TGCGCCAGCAGCTTGGTTCCCGGGACAGGGGGCACCGGGGAGCTGTTTTTT.

The chain has TRBV6-2 or TRBV6-3 and TRBJ2-3; 8 bases map to TRBD2. There are 17 residues in the CDR3. V lost 5 bases, J lost 1 base, and 11 bases stayed unmatched. Germline CDR1 and CDR2: MNHEY and SVGEGT. The CDR3 loop reads CASSPRTSWRRTDTQYF. In DNA form, the CDR3 reads TGTGCCAGCAGTCCCCGGACTAGCTGGAGGCGCACAGATACGCAGTATTTT.

The chain carries TRBV6-5 and TRBJ1-2; maybe TRBD1 (5 bases). Germline CDR1 MNHEY, CDR2 SVGAGI. This CDR3 is 14 amino acids long. With 3 bases removed from V and 8 bases from J, the gap between germline ends came to 16 bases. CDR3 sequence: CASSYQGRTEGYTF. The CDR3 coding sequence is TGTGCCAGCAGTTATCAGGGACGGACTGAGGGCTACACCTTC.

The chain couples TRBV2 to TRBJ2-3, with TRBD2 matching 12 bases. Germline loops: CDR1 SNHLY, CDR2 FYNNEI. The ends lost 8 bases at V and 0 bases at J; junction bases unmatched: 15. The CDR3 has 19 residues. CDR3 in amino acids: CASGGPGLAGYTSTDTQYF. CDR3 coding DNA: TGTGCCAGCGGAGGACCGGGACTAGCGGGTTACACTAGCACAGATACGCAGTATTTT.

The chain has TRBV3-1 (or the pseudogene TRBV3-2) and TRBJ1-6, with D perhaps matching TRBD1 (6 bases). Germline V CDR1 and CDR2: LGHDT, YNNKEL (reference sequence). Trimming pared 4 bases from V and 7 bases from J, leaving 14 bases between. The CDR3 extends over 15 amino acids. In DNA form, the CDR3 reads TGTGCCAGCAGCCCGGTACCACAGGGCAATTCACCCCTCCACTTT. Residues: CASSPVPQGNSPLHF.

This chain uses TRBV24-1 with TRBJ2-1; D gene unclear. Germline assignment: CDR1 KGHDR and CDR2 SFDVKD. With 4 bases removed from V and 0 bases from J, the gap between germline ends came to 12 bases. There are 16 residues in the CDR3. The CDR3 bases are TGTGCCACCAGTGACCCCGCGAGTATCTCCTACAATGAGCAGTTCTTC. Translation gives CATSDPASISYNEQFF.

The chain couples TRBV7-8 to TRBJ1-5; TRBD1 matches 9 bases. CDR1 and CDR2 (germline): SGHVS, FQNEAQ. J lost 5 bases, V lost 1 base, and 9 bases had no gene match. The CDR3 consists of 17 residues. The CDR3 loop is CASSLGIGTGPYQPQHF. The DNA of the CDR3 is TGTGCCAGCAGCTTAGGAATCGGGACAGGGCCATATCAGCCCCAGCATTTT. Combining the CDR3 with reference TRBV7-8 and TRBJ1-5 gives the whole variable domain GAGVSQSPRYKVAKRGQDVALRCDPISGHVSLFWYQQALGQGPEFLTYFQNEAQLDKSGLPSDRFFAERPEGSVSTLKIQRTQQEDSAVYLCASSLGIGTGPYQPQHFGDGTRLSIL.